These T cell receptor beta chains were read from a single sample in a study of CD8+ T cells in alopecia areata. Method: immunoSEQ multiplex PCR; TCRdb's copy keeps in-frame clones and lacks some. The sample includes roughly 170,000 clones, 50% to 70% of them seen just once. The input for sequencing was CD4+ T cells sorted from blood, taken at week 0. The source is a human donor with alopecia areata. The CDR3 runs from the conserved cysteine through the conserved F or W.

v_call	j_call	cdr3_aa
TRBV10-3	TRBJ2-5	CAISESGGQETQYF
TRBV20-1	TRBJ1-1	CSGQHTEAFF
TRBV13	TRBJ2-7	CASSVPPGYEQYF
TRBV19	TRBJ1-4	CASSISQYYDEKLFF
TRBV29-1	TRBJ2-2	CSVAGKANTGELFF
TRBV11-1	TRBJ2-3	CASSSLTDGGDTQYF
TRBV19	TRBJ2-3	CASSNPTGGDADTQYF
TRBV4-2	TRBJ1-1	CASSPDRDTSNTEAFF
TRBV15	TRBJ2-5	CATSVRGLQETQYF
TRBV7-9	TRBJ2-7	CASTMGQGGVDEQYF
TRBV14	TRBJ1-2	CASSQARIDRYTF
TRBV29-1	TRBJ2-5	CSVERQNPQETQYF
TRBV30	TRBJ1-1	CAWSMGSANTEAFF
TRBV4-1	TRBJ2-5	CASSQERRGYQETQYF
TRBV6-5	TRBJ1-5	CASRDSNQPQHF
TRBV4-2	TRBJ2-3	CASSQRGADTQYF
TRBV10-3	TRBJ2-2	CAITPIGSRNTGELFF
TRBV18	TRBJ1-1	CASSRSGTSPEAFF
TRBV11-2	TRBJ1-1	CASSLGTGEAFF
TRBV10-3	TRBJ1-2	CAISESDRGDYGYTF
TRBV4-2	TRBJ1-6	CASSQVPWRDVYNSPLHF
TRBV4-1	TRBJ2-3	CASSQDLGGPDTQYF
TRBV6-5	TRBJ2-1	CASSSEGQALHEQFF
TRBV7-9	TRBJ1-2	CASSLAGRVTGYTF
TRBV19	TRBJ1-1	CASTKKGGIYVNTEAFF
TRBV29-1	TRBJ2-4	CSVEDRGGGVGIQYF
TRBV15	TRBJ2-3	CATSRDFQDPDTQYF
TRBV5-8	TRBJ1-5	CASSSTSQGAWQNQPQHF
TRBV4-1	TRBJ2-5	CASSQVWRGAQETQYF
TRBV11-2	TRBJ2-1	CASERRNGNEQFF
TRBV29-1	TRBJ1-1	CSVGGTGLGNTEAFF
TRBV5-1	TRBJ2-5	CASSPGTLQETQYF
TRBV15	TRBJ2-5	CATSRDRQETQYF
TRBV9	TRBJ1-6	CASSVSTGAESPLHF
TRBV18	TRBJ1-6	CASSHDRDNSPLHF
TRBV10-3	TRBJ1-6	CAIQDRDESPLHF
TRBV5-1	TRBJ2-7	CASSYSTARGEQYF
TRBV11-2	TRBJ2-1	CASSLVGVQEQFF
TRBV10-3	TRBJ2-2	CAITKLPGQKAEGELFF
TRBV7-2	TRBJ2-3	CASSLDVRGAGGDTQYF
TRBV6-6	TRBJ1-5	CASSAFGDGYQPQHF
TRBV6-5	TRBJ2-7	CASAGHHLSYEQYF
TRBV30	TRBJ1-3	CAWGTGGFSGNTIYF
TRBV6-5	TRBJ2-2	CASSRSTGELFF